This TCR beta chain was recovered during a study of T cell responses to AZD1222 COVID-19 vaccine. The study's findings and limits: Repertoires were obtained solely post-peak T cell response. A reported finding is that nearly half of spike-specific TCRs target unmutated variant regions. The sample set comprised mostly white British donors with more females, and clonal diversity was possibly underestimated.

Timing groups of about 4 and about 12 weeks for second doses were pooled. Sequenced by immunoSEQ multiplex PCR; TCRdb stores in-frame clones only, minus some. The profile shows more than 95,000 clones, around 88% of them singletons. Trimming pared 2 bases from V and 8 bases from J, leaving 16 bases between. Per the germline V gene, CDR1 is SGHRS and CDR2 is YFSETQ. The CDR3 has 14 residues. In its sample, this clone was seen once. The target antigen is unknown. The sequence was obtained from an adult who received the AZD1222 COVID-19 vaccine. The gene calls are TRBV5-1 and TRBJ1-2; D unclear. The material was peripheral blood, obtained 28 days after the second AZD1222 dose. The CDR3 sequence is CASSLSTHLEGYTF. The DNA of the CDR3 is TGCGCCAGCAGCTTATCGACACATCTTGAAGGCTACACCTTC.